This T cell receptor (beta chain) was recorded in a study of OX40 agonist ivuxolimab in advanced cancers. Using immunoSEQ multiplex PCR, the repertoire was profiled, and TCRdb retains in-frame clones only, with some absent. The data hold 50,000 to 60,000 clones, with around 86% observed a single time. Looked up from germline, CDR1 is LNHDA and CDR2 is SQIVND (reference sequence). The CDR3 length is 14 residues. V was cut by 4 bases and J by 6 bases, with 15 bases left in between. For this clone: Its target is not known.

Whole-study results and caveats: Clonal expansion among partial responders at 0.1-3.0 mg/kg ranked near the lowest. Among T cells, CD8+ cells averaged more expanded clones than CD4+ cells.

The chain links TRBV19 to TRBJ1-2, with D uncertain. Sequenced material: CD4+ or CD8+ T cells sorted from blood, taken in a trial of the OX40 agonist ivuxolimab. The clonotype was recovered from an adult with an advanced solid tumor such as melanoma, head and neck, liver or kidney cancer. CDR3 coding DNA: TGTGCCAGTAGTAGCCAAGTCCCCTCGAATGGCTACACCTTC. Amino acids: CASSSQVPSNGYTF.